This entry lists 5 T cell receptor beta chains sequenced from one sample in a study of blood T cell repertoires in COVID-19. Measured with immunoSEQ multiplex PCR; TCRdb has only the in-frame clones, and not every one. The table has approximately 68,000 clones, about 81% seen once. The sample consisted of peripheral blood. These receptors came from a human donor in a cohort sampled during active COVID-19.

In its sample, this clone was seen a few times. The V gene is TRBV5-1, the J gene TRBJ1-2; D possibly corresponds to TRBD1 (5 bases). The CDR3 contains 17 residues. Trimming cost V 2 bases and J 2 bases, with 19 bases left between them. CDR1 is SGHRS and CDR2 is YFSETQ in the germline V gene. The chain's CDR3 is CASSLGLGDSPNYGYTF. CDR3 nucleotide sequence: TGCGCCAGCAGCTTAGGGTTAGGAGACAGTCCAAACTATGGCTACACCTTC.

The rearrangement uses TRBV6-6 and TRBJ2-7; 7 bases match TRBD2. The CDR3 loop spans 16 amino acids. Looked up from germline, CDR1 is MNHNY and CDR2 is SVGAGI (reference sequence). V dropped 5 bases and J dropped 4; count of bases not matched to a gene: 14. DNA of the CDR3: TGTGCCAGCAGTCCCTCGGGAGGAGCGGGAAAATACGAGCAGTACTTC. Its protein product is CASSPSGGAGKYEQYF.

This chain's CDR3 is CASSLSIKRQGSYEQYF. The DNA of the CDR3 is TGTGCCAGCAGTTTATCGATCAAGAGACAGGGCTCCTACGAGCAGTACTTC. The chain combines TRBV27 with TRBJ2-7, with 7 bases matching TRBD1. The CDR3 sequence is 17 residues long. Germline V gene sequence: CDR1 MNHEY, CDR2 SMNVEV (reference sequence). The V and J ends lost 0 bases and 0 bases, in that order; junction bases with no gene match: 8.

The rearrangement joins TRBV28 to TRBJ2-1; perhaps TRBD2 as D (5 bases). The germline V gene has CDR1 MDHEN and CDR2 SYDVKM. Trimming removed 2 bases from V and 8 bases from J, with 13 bases in between. The CDR3 contains 14 residues. For the CDR3, the DNA is TGTGCCAGCAGTTTAGGGAGCGGTTTCGATGAGCAGTTCTTC. Translation gives CASSLGSGFDEQFF.

V and J are TRBV11-2 and TRBJ2-2, with 11 nucleotides matching TRBD1. V lost 3 bases to trimming and J lost 5 bases; unmatched junction nucleotides: 11. The CDR3 loop spans 18 amino acids. Germline V gene sequence: CDR1 SGHAT, CDR2 FQNNGV. CDR3 DNA sequence: TGTGCCAGCAGCTTGCCGTTCGGACAGGGGGCTTTTACCGGGGAGCTGTTTTTT. Its translation: CASSLPFGQGAFTGELFF. Looking up the rest from reference TRBV11-2 and TRBJ2-2 gives the full variable domain: EAGVAQSPRYKIIEKRQSVAFWCNPISGHATLYWYQQILGQGPKLLIQFQNNGVVDDSQLPKDRFSAERLKGVDSTLKIQPAKLEDSAVYLCASSLPFGQGAFTGELFFGEGSRLTVL.